This T cell receptor beta chain derives from a study of OX40 agonist ivuxolimab in advanced cancers. For the study at large: The patients received agonistic anti-OX40 (CD134) antibody ivuxolimab. Overall study results and limits: In general, CD8+ T cells held more expanded clones than CD4+ did, on average. Among the lowest levels of clonal expansion were found in partial responders at 0.1-3.0 mg/kg.

Cycle 7 day 1, cycle 4 day 1, and baseline were the timepoints at which blood was sampled. The germline V gene encodes CDR1 SGDLS and CDR2 YYNGEE. The CDR3 is 13 residues long. Trimming stripped 3 bases from V and 1 base from J, with 7 bases between. Comments on this clone: The antigen is unknown.

Using immunoSEQ multiplex PCR, the repertoire was profiled, and TCRdb retains in-frame clones only, with some absent. The table lists some 37,000 clones, approximately 82% of them singletons, with 1.8% in the top ten. This clonotype was obtained from an adult with an advanced solid tumor such as melanoma, head and neck, liver or kidney cancer. This chain links TRBV9 with TRBJ1-1, with D uncertain. This specimen consisted of CD4+ or CD8+ T cells sorted from blood, obtained in a trial of the OX40 agonist ivuxolimab. In DNA, the CDR3 is TGTGCCAGCAGCGGACATTCGAACACTGAAGCTTTCTTT. The encoded protein is CASSGHSNTEAFF.